These 15 T cell receptor beta chains share one sample of origin, sequenced in a study of cytomegalovirus exposure and HLA in healthy donors. The PCR made use of 60 Vbeta and 13 Jbeta primers. Repertoires were generated with immunoSEQ multiplex PCR, while TCRdb's copy carries only in-frame clones and drops some. The sample shows 95,000 to 110,000 clones, 77% of them seen only once. The source material was PBMCs. The receptors were gathered from a male donor in good health and CMV-seronegative.

The rearrangement links TRBV18 to TRBJ2-3; 10 positions agree with TRBD1. This CDR3 has 16 amino acids. The V gene end was trimmed by 0 bases and the J gene end by 5 bases; junction bases not matched to a gene: 5. Germline CDR1 is KGHSH and CDR2 is LQKENI. This CDR3 reads CASSPPDRGRLDTQYF. For the CDR3, the DNA is TGTGCCAGCTCACCACCCGACAGGGGGCGCCTAGATACGCAGTATTTT.

The chain combines TRBV5-1 with TRBJ2-1, with 7 bases aligning to TRBD1. This CDR3 spans 17 amino acids. Germline V lookup: CDR1 SGHRS, CDR2 YFSETQ. The V segment lost 4 bases and the J segment 0 bases; nucleotides outside the gene matches: 10. CDR3 amino acids: CASSIRQGESSYNEQFF. DNA of the CDR3: TGCGCCAGCAGCATCAGACAGGGCGAGAGCTCCTACAATGAGCAGTTCTTC.

The chain combines TRBV27 with TRBJ2-1; maybe TRBD2 (5 bases). Per germline, CDR1 MNHEY and CDR2 SMNVEV (reference sequence). V was clipped by 7 bases and J by 0 bases, with 22 bases between them. The CDR3 runs to 18 residues. The CDR3 is CASKTNLRRRLSYNEQFF. The CDR3 DNA sequence: TGTGCCAGCAAAACAAACCTAAGGCGGAGGCTCTCCTACAATGAGCAGTTCTTC.

The chain employs TRBV5-4 and TRBJ2-7; 10 nucleotides line up with TRBD1. CDR3 length: 14 residues. J gave up 5 bases and V 2 bases, and 4 bases lay outside the gene matches. In germline, CDR1 is SGHNT, CDR2 YYREEE (reference sequence). CDR3 coding DNA: TGTGCCAGCAGCTTAAGACAGGGGGCTGACGAGCAGTACTTC. Protein: CASSLRQGADEQYF.

This clone has just a few counts. The rearrangement links TRBV5-4 to TRBJ1-3; weak D call: TRBD1 (5 bases). Trimming shortened V by 0 bases and J by 0 bases, and 16 bases separated the two germline ends. Germline-derived CDR1 and CDR2 are SGHNT and YYREEE (reference sequence). This CDR3 contains 18 residues. In nucleotides, the CDR3 is TGTGCCAGCAGCTTGGTTAGGTCCCAGGGAGGCTCTGGAAACACCATATATTTT. This gives the protein CASSLVRSQGGSGNTIYF.

The chain carries TRBV14 and TRBJ2-7; D is perhaps TRBD2 (5 bases). Germline V CDR1 and CDR2: SGHDN, FVKESK. The CDR3 loop spans 15 amino acids. V lost 0 bases, J lost 4 bases, and 13 bases lay in between. CDR3 amino acids: CASSQDTQTRYEQYF. The CDR3 DNA is TGTGCCAGCAGCCAAGATACGCAAACTAGGTACGAGCAGTACTTC.

The CDR3 sequence: CASSVGTGVPSYNEQFF. DNA of the CDR3: TGTGCCAGCAGTGTAGGGACAGGGGTCCCCTCCTACAATGAGCAGTTCTTC. This sequence joins TRBV2 and TRBJ2-1, with 10 bases matching TRBD1. Germline V CDR1 and CDR2: SNHLY, FYNNEI. V lost 4 bases, J lost 0 bases, and 6 bases stayed unmatched. This CDR3 spans 17 amino acids.

This rearrangement joins TRBV29-1 to TRBJ1-5; D not certain. The V gene lost 4 bases and the J gene lost 1 base, with 8 bases spanning the gap. The CDR3 length is 13 residues. Looked up from germline, CDR1 is SQVTM and CDR2 is ANQGSEA. CDR3 DNA sequence: TGCAGCGTTGGGTCAGGCAGCAATCAGCCCCAGCATTTT. It translates to CSVGSGSNQPQHF.

This clone was seen more than once but under ten times. V usage is TRBV29-1 and J usage is TRBJ1-2; D may be TRBD1 (5 bases). The germline CDR1 and CDR2 sequences are SQVTM and ANQGSEA. The CDR3 has 13 amino acids. Trimming removed 4 bases at V and 4 bases at J, with 13 bases between. CDR3 in DNA: TGCAGCGTTGTAGGGGCCCGCGGCTATGGCTACACCTTC. This translates into CSVVGARGYGYTF.

DNA for the CDR3: TGTGCCAGCAGTGGAGGGCGGGCCTACGAGCAGTACTTC. Translating it yields CASSGGRAYEQYF. This chain connects TRBV7-9 to TRBJ2-7, with D possibly TRBD2 on 6 matching bases. The V gene's germline CDR1 is SEHNR and CDR2 FQNEAQ (reference sequence). V was shortened by 6 bases and J by 2 bases, with 11 bases between the two germline ends. The CDR3 spans 13 residues.

The V gene is TRBV2, the J gene TRBJ2-1, with a possible D match to TRBD1 (6 bases). Deletions cut 2 bases from V and 2 bases from J, with 10 bases between. Germline CDR1 and CDR2: SNHLY and FYNNEI. The CDR3 is 15 residues long. CDR3 region: CASSETRGAYNEQFF. The CDR3 coding sequence is TGTGCCAGCAGTGAAACCAGGGGCGCCTACAATGAGCAGTTCTTC.

This chain connects TRBV18 to TRBJ1-4; 11 nucleotides match TRBD1. The germline V gene encodes CDR1 KGHSH and CDR2 LQKENI. There are 18 residues in the CDR3. The J segment lost 0 bases and the V segment lost 0 bases, leaving 3 bases of the junction unmatched. The CDR3 DNA follows: TGTGCCAGCTCACCACCCGGGACAGGGGGGACAACTAATGAAAAACTGTTTTTT. It specifies CASSPPGTGGTTNEKLFF.

This clone was found once. The chain has TRBV15 and TRBJ2-3; TRBD2 matches 7 bases. J was trimmed by 4 bases and V by 6 bases; bases with no gene match: 10. The CDR3 contains 15 residues. The germline V gene encodes CDR1 LNHNV and CDR2 YYDKDF (reference sequence). DNA of the CDR3: TGTGCCACCAGTCCCCCCAGCGGGAACCCAGATACGCAGTATTTT. Protein sequence: CATSPPSGNPDTQYF.

This sequence joins TRBV29-1 and TRBJ2-1; D is unresolved. The CDR3 runs 12 residues. The germline V gene has CDR1 SQVTM and CDR2 ANQGSEA. Trimming shortened V by 4 bases and J by 4 bases, and 8 bases separated the two germline ends. The CDR3 loop is CSVGVGYNEQFF. The CDR3 region has the DNA TGCAGCGTTGGTGTCGGGTACAATGAGCAGTTCTTC.

The V call is TRBV27, the J call TRBJ2-1; D remains ambiguous. CDR1 is MNHEY, CDR2 SMNVEV, per germline (reference sequence). The CDR3 extends over 14 amino acids. Trimming stripped 1 base from V and 5 bases from J, with 9 bases between. The CDR3 reads CASSLWSTDNEQFF. CDR3 DNA: TGTGCCAGCAGTTTATGGTCCACGGACAATGAGCAGTTCTTC.